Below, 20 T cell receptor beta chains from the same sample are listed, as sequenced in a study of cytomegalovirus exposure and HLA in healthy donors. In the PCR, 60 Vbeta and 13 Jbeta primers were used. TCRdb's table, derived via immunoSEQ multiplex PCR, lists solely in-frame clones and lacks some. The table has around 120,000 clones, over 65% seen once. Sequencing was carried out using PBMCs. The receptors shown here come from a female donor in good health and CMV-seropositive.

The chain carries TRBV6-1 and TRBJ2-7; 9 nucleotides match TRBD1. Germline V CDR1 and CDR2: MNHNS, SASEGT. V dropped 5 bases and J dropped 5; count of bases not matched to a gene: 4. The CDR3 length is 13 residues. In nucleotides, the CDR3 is TGTGCCAGCAGTCCGTGGACAGGGGACGAGCAGTACTTC. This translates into CASSPWTGDEQYF.

CDR3 in amino acids: CASSIQTHWGGKGYTF. DNA of the CDR3: TGTGCCAGCAGTATACAAACCCACTGGGGGGGCAAAGGCTACACCTTC. V gene TRBV28 combines with J gene TRBJ1-2, with D maybe TRBD1 (6 bases). V lost 5 bases, J lost 8 bases, and 24 bases lay in between. The CDR3 spans 16 residues. Per the germline V gene, CDR1 is MDHEN and CDR2 is SYDVKM.

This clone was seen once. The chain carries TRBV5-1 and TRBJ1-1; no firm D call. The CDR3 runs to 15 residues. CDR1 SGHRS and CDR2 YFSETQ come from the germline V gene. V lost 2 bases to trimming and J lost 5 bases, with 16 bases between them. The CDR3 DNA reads TGCGCCAGCAGCTTAGCCGTATCCACGGGGACTGAAGCTTTCTTT. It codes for CASSLAVSTGTEAFF.

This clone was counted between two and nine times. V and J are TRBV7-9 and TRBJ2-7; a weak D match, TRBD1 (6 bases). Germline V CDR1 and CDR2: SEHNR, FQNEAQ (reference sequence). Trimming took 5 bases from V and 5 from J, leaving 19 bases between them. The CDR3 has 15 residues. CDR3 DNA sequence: TGTGCCAGCAGCCCTAAATACAGGGTCGGGAACGAGCAGTACTTC. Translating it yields CASSPKYRVGNEQYF. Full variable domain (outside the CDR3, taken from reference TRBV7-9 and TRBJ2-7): DTGVSQNPRHKITKRGQNVTFRCDPISEHNRLYWYRQTLGQGPEFLTYFQNEAQLEKSRLLSDRFSAERPKGSFSTLEIQRTEQGDSAMYLCASSPKYRVGNEQYFGPGTRLTVT.

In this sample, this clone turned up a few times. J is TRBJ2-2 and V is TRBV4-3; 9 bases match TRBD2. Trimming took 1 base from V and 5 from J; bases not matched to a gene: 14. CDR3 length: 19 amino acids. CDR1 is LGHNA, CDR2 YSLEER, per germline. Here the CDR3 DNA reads TGCGCCAGCAGCCAAGTAGCCGGCGGGGGGGCCCTTGGGACCGGGGAGCTGTTTTTT. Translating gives CASSQVAGGGALGTGELFF.

As DNA, the CDR3 is TGTGCCAGCACGAGAGATGGTAACACTGAAGCTTTCTTT. Residues: CASTRDGNTEAFF. The chain recombines TRBV6-5 with TRBJ1-1, with no clear D. The CDR3 consists of 13 residues. V lost 7 bases and J lost 2, with 11 bases in between. From germline, CDR1 is MNHEY and CDR2 SVGAGI.

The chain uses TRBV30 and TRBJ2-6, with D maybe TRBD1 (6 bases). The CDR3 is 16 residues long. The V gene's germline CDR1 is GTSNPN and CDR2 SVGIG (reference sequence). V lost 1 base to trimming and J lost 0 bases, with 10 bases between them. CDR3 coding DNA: TGTGCCTGGAGTGGCCGGACAGCCTCTGGGGCCAACGTCCTGACTTTC. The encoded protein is CAWSGRTASGANVLTF.

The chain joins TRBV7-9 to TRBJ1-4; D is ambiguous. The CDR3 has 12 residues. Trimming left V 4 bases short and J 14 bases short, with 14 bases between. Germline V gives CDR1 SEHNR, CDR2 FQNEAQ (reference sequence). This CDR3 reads CASSSPGKLLFF. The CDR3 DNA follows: TGTGCCAGCAGCTCGCCGGGGAAATTGCTGTTTTTT.

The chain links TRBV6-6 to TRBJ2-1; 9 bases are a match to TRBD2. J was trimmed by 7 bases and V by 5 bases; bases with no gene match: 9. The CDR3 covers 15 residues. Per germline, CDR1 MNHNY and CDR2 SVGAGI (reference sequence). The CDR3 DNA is TGTGCCAGCAGTGGCAGCGGGGGGAAAGCTAATGAGCAGTTCTTC. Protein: CASSGSGGKANEQFF.

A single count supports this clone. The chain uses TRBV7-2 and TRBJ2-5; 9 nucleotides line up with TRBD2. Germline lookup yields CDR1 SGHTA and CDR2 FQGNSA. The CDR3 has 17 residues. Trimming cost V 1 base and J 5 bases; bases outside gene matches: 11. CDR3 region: CASSLGGVSGGGETQYF. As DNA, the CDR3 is TGTGCCAGCAGCTTAGGGGGTGTTAGCGGGGGAGGGGAGACCCAGTACTTC.

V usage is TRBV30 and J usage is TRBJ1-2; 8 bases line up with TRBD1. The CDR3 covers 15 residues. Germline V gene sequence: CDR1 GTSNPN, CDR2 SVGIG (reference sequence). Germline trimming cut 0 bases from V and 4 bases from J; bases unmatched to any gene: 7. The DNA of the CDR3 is TGTGCCTGGAGTGTACTCCACAGGGGGGTCTATGGCTACACCTTC. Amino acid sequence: CAWSVLHRGVYGYTF.

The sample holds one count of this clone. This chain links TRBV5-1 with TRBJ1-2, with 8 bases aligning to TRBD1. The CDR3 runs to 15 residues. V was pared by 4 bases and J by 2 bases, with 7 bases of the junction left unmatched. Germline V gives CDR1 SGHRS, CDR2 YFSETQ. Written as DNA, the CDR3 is TGCGCCAGCAGCCCCCGGACAGGGACCAACTATGGCTACACCTTC. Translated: CASSPRTGTNYGYTF.

CDR3 in DNA: TGTGCCAGCAGCTTAGGCAGCACCGGGGAGCTGTTTTTT. Protein sequence: CASSLGSTGELFF. V is TRBV7-8 and J is TRBJ2-2; D is unresolved. Germline lookup yields CDR1 SGHVS and CDR2 FQNEAQ. V lost 1 base and J lost 4, with 4 bases in between. The CDR3 is made up of 13 amino acids.

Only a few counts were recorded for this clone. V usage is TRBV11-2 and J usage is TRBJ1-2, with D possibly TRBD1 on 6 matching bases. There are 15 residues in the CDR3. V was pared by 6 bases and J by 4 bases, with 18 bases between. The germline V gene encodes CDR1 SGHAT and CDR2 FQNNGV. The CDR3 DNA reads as TGTGCCAGCAGGGGCACTCAGGGGCTCGGCTATGGCTACACCTTC. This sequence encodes CASRGTQGLGYGYTF.

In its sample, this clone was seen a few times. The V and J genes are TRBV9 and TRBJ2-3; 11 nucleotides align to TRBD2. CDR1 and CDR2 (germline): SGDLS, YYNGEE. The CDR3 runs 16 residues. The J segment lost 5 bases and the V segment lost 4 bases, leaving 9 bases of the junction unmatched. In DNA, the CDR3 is TGTGCCAGCAGCCCATCGGTAGCGGGGGGGCGAGATACGCAGTATTTT. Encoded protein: CASSPSVAGGRDTQYF.

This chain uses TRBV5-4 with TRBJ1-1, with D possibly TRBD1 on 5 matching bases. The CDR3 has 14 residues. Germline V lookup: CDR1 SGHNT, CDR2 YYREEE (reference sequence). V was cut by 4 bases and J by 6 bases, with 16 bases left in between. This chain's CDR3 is CASSPAGYYSEAFF. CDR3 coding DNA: TGTGCCAGCAGCCCAGCAGGGTATTATTCTGAAGCTTTCTTT.

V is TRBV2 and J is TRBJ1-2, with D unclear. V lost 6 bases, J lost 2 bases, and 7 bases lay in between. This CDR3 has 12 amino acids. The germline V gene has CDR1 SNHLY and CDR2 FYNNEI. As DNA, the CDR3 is TGTGCCAGCAGGAGTTTGAACTATGGCTACACCTTC. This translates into CASRSLNYGYTF.

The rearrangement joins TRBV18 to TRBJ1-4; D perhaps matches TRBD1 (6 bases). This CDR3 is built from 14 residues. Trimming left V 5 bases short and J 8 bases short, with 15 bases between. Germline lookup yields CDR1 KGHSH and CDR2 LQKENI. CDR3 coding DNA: TGTGCCAGCTCATCGGACAGACGGGACGAAAAACTGTTTTTT. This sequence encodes CASSSDRRDEKLFF.

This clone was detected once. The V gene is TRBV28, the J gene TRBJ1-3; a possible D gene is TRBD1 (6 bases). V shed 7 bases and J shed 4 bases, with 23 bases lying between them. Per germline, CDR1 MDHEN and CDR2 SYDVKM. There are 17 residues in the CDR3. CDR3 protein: CASIPNQHPGQGNTIYF. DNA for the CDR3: TGTGCCAGCATTCCTAACCAACATCCGGGACAAGGAAACACCATATATTTT.

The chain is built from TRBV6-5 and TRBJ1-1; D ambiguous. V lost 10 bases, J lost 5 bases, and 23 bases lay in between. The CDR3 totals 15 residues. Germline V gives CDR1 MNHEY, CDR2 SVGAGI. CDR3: CATWEGGHVGTEAFF. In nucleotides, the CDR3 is TGTGCCACCTGGGAGGGCGGCCATGTTGGTACTGAAGCTTTCTTT.